This T cell receptor beta chain appears in the sequencing data of a study of T cells expressing NK-cell markers. After re-calling the 5' RACE reads, TCRdb lists one entry per CDR3 protein, DNA absent. The sample totals approximately 170,000 distinct CDR3 sequences. The CDR3 loop spans 11 amino acids. The TCR comes from a man aged 18-70 years in good health. The chain employs TRBV12-3 or TRBV12-4 and TRBJ1-1. The material sequenced was blood T cells: a sorted CD56 or NKG2C T cell subset, CD4+ or CD8+ T cells, or bulk PBMC T cells (not recorded which). CDR3 amino acids: CASSTTEPTFF.